This T cell receptor (beta chain) was documented in a study of blood T cell repertoires in COVID-19 (dated by TCRdb to between 2020 and 2021). Regarding the research as a whole: Samples from collaborators originated in the United States, Italy and Spain and spanned both the acute and convalescent phases of COVID-19. Where available, HLA class I and class II types were obtained from metadata supplied by the sample provider rather than from assay-based typing. Samples were obtained from the ongoing ImmuneRACE study (first 160 participants) and from 1,254 subjects provided by 6 global collaborators. A freely available public database, intended as a resource for researchers studying the immune response to SARS-CoV-2, is where the repertoires were released. A de-identified subject ID, COVID-19 status, age in years and sex were almost always included in the sample metadata. Deeply sampled blood TCRbeta repertoires from subjects exposed to, actively infected with, or recovered from COVID-19 were included in the dataset. The material from the prospective study consisted of cDNA or gDNA derived from T cells, B-cell-depleted T cells, or PBMCs. General conclusions and limits of the study: How much clinical and demographic metadata was included differed by source and by participant, and the metadata was provided uncurated.

Participants in the prospective study were enrolled through a virtual design, were aged roughly 18 to 100 years, and lived in approximately 24 United States geographic areas. To assign participants to cohorts, the prospective study relied on clinical history that participants themselves reported in a screening survey and a study questionnaire. Exposed participants had been in contact, within 2 weeks of entering the study, with a person who had a PCR-confirmed or clinician-diagnosed case of COVID-19. In the prospective study, mobile phlebotomists collected whole blood, serum and a nasopharyngeal or oropharyngeal swab from each participant. Additional blood draws and questionnaires over an approximately two-month period could optionally be provided by prospective study participants. Blood samples from the prospective study were shipped frozen or at room temperature prior to DNA extraction. The sample holds a few counts of this clone. Which antigen it targets is not known. Base qualities are missing; no much larger clone stands one base away.

For CDR1 and CDR2, the germline V gene (reference sequence) lists LGHDT and YNNKEL. The CDR3 measures 16 amino acids from cysteine to phenylalanine. Solely the CDR3 DNA is kept, with 48 bases framed from the first base. The germline V and J ends show losses of 6 bases and 6 bases respectively, and no gene match explains 15 bases of the junction. TCRbeta CDR3 regions were amplified from genomic DNA by means of the immunoSEQ Assay, a bias-controlled multiplex PCR. The published analysis was carried out like this. The number of nucleated cells in each sample was estimated by amplification of reference gene primers within the assay. Sequence reads were collapsed and filtered to measure the absolute abundance of every unique TCRbeta CDR3 rearrangement. Productive Simpson clonality was computed per sample as the square root of Simpson's diversity index over productive rearrangements. TCRdb provides this immuneACCESS table in a form limited to in-frame rearrangements. Some clones are lacking; in checked studies, under half of them reflect an unresolved V gene, and why the rest are absent is not known. D and trimming come from the DNA, and the V and J calls and clone size come from that table. Across this sample there are 230,000 or so clones, with 70% to 90% seen only once. The ten largest clones take up approximately 6.6% of the sample.

The sequencing sample was made of PBMCs or T cells enriched from blood (not recorded which). The source is a woman between 50 and 59 years old who had been exposed to COVID-19. The chain is made from TRBV3-1 (or the pseudogene TRBV3-2) and TRBJ1-2, with 8 bases aligning to TRBD1. The sequence in DNA is TGTGCCAGCAGTTTCCGGAGTCGGACAGGGAACGATGGCTACACCTTC. Its coded protein is CASSFRSRTGNDGYTF.